Following are 9 T cell receptor beta chains from one sample sequenced in a study of T cell repertoires in cytomegalovirus infection. TCRdb itself ran the reads through MiXCR, one entry per CDR3 protein. In the table there are hundreds of thousands of distinct CDR3 sequences, roughly 24% of which are singletons. Source material: CD8+ T cells from PBMCs. These receptors all stem from a human donor in good health (CMV status not recorded). Some clones in this sample may be carry-over from other donors' samples.

The table lists this clonotype with a few counts. This may be a read error: a much more frequent sequence differs by one nucleotide. The chain carries TRBV7-6 and TRBJ2-5; 11 bases are a match to TRBD2. The CDR3 has 16 residues. V shed 6 bases, J shed 3 bases, and the junction held 9 bases outside the gene matches. CDR1 is SGHVS, CDR2 FNYEAQ, per germline. CDR3 nucleotides: TGTGCCAGCAGATTACGGCCTAGCGGGGGGAAAGAGACCCAGTACTTC. It translates to CASRLRPSGGKETQYF.

This chain uses TRBV6-1 with TRBJ1-1, with a possible D match to TRBD1 (6 bases). The V gene's germline CDR1 is MNHNS and CDR2 SASEGT. CDR3 length: 16 residues. Trimming removed 5 bases from V and 0 bases from J, with 16 bases in between. CDR3 DNA: TGTGCCAGCAGTTCCCCGTCGACAGGTTTGAACACTGAAGCTTTCTTT. Translating it yields CASSSPSTGLNTEAFF.

V is TRBV6-2 or TRBV6-3 and J is TRBJ2-7; no clear D. Germline lookup yields CDR1 MNHEY and CDR2 SVGEGT. With 8 bases removed from V and 2 bases from J, the gap between germline ends came to 10 bases. CDR3 length equals 12 residues. CDR3 residues: CASAVRAYEQYV. In DNA form, the CDR3 reads TGTGCCAGCGCGGTCCGAGCCTACGAGCAGTACGTC.

This clonotype showed up many times. The genes are TRBV7-2 and TRBJ1-5, with D possibly TRBD1 on 6 matching bases. CDR3 length equals 14 residues. Germline V lookup: CDR1 SGHTA, CDR2 FQGNSA. Deletions cut 3 bases from V and 7 bases from J, with 13 bases between. CDR3 coding DNA: TGTGCCAGCAGCTTGGAGGGGGGTGAGCAGCCCCAGCATTTT. Translated: CASSLEGGEQPQHF. Full variable domain (outside the CDR3, taken from reference TRBV7-2 and TRBJ1-5): GAGVSQSPSNKVTEKGKDVELRCDPISGHTALYWYRQSLGQGLEFLIYFQGNSAPDKSGLPSDRFSAERTGGSVSTLTIQRTQQEDSAVYLCASSLEGGEQPQHFGDGTRLSIL.

Many counts were recorded for this clonotype. The rearrangement uses TRBV27 and TRBJ2-1, with D tentatively TRBD2 (6 bases). Germline CDR1 is MNHEY and CDR2 is SMNVEV (reference sequence). This CDR3 spans 14 amino acids. V lost 8 bases and J 0 bases, leaving 11 bases between the germline ends. The DNA of the CDR3 is TGTGCCAGCCGGACTACGAGCTCCTACAATGAGCAGTTCTTC. Its translation is CASRTTSSYNEQFF.

This clonotype was detected only a few times. This chain uses TRBV6-2 or TRBV6-3 with TRBJ2-7; D unclear. Germline-derived CDR1 and CDR2 are MNHEY and SVGEGT. There are 12 residues in the CDR3. Trimming pared 6 bases from V and 9 bases from J, leaving 15 bases between. As DNA, the CDR3 is TGTGCCAGCAGCCACCCAAATCGCGGGCAGTACGTC. Translated: CASSHPNRGQYV.

This rearrangement joins TRBV6-5 to TRBJ1-1; TRBD1 is a possible D gene (6 bases). Germline loops: CDR1 MNHEY, CDR2 SVGAGI. CDR3 length equals 15 residues. The ends were cut back, 4 bases at V and 5 bases at J, with 17 bases in the middle. CDR3 sequence reads: CASSSITGRYTEAFF. CDR3 nucleotides: TGTGCCAGCAGTTCCATCACAGGGAGGTATACTGAAGCTTTCTTT.

The chain has TRBV27 and TRBJ2-2; the D gene is possibly TRBD1 (5 bases). The CDR3 spans 22 residues. V was clipped by 0 bases and J by 4 bases, with 30 bases between them. Germline V gives CDR1 MNHEY, CDR2 SMNVEV (reference sequence). CDR3 in DNA: TGTGCCAGCAGTTTATCGGAGAGGATTTTACTCGGTACAGGAGATTCCACCGGGGAGCTGTTTTTT. It encodes CASSLSERILLGTGDSTGELFF.

This clonotype was detected a few times. The rearrangement links TRBV15 to TRBJ1-1, with 8 positions matching TRBD1. There are 14 residues in the CDR3. The germline V gene encodes CDR1 LNHNV and CDR2 YYDKDF (reference sequence). Unmatched junction bases numbered 8, after V lost 6 bases and J lost 5 bases. Here the CDR3 DNA reads TGTGCCACCAGGACAGGGGCGATTGGGACTGAAGCTTTCTTT. It translates to CATRTGAIGTEAFF.